These 13 T cell receptor beta chains were sequenced from one sample in a study of shared clonotypes between healthy human individuals. Some clones are missing from TCRdb's copy, which holds only in-frame ones; the method was immunoSEQ multiplex PCR. The profile covers around 2,100,000 clones, with around 96% appearing a single time and approximately 1.2% taken by the ten largest. CD45RO-negative CD8 cells positively selected for CCR7 made up the naive population, which excluded terminally differentiated effector memory CD45RA+ cells. Material: naive CD8+ T cells sorted from blood. Receptors were obtained from a man aged 18 to 30 in good health.

The chain employs TRBV29-1 and TRBJ2-2; D possibly corresponds to TRBD1 (5 bases). Per the germline V gene, CDR1 is SQVTM and CDR2 is ANQGSEA. The CDR3 length is 14 residues. The V end was cut by 2 bases, the J end by 0 bases, with 7 bases between. CDR3: CSVERTTNTGELFF. The CDR3 bases are TGCAGCGTTGAAAGGACAACGAACACCGGGGAGCTGTTTTTT.

The V gene is TRBV4-2, the J gene TRBJ2-2; tentatively, D is TRBD2 (6 bases). The CDR3 spans 13 residues. Germline V gives CDR1 LGHNA, CDR2 YNFKEQ. Trimming stripped 7 bases from V and 5 bases from J, with 11 bases between. CDR3 residues: CASNLLATGELFF. In DNA form, the CDR3 reads TGTGCCAGCAACCTACTAGCTACCGGGGAGCTGTTTTTT.

In this sample, this clone turned up once. The chain has TRBV5-1 and TRBJ1-1, with D possibly TRBD1 on 5 matching bases. The CDR3 contains 15 residues. Looked up from germline, CDR1 is SGHRS and CDR2 is YFSETQ. Trimming took 3 bases from V and 3 from J, leaving 15 bases between them. This chain's CDR3 is CASSSNRLTHTEAFF. The DNA of the CDR3 is TGCGCCAGCAGCTCGAACAGGCTTACTCACACTGAAGCTTTCTTT.

This clone has only one observation. The chain links TRBV25-1 to TRBJ1-4, with D unresolved. The germline CDR1 and CDR2 sequences are MGHDK and SYGVNS. V was cut by 3 bases and J by 5 bases, with 7 bases left in between. The CDR3 has 13 residues. The CDR3 loop reads CASSDTANEKLFF. The CDR3 DNA reads TGTGCCAGCAGTGACACAGCGAATGAAAAACTGTTTTTT.

This rearrangement joins TRBV5-1 to TRBJ2-5, with D hard to call. Germline CDR1 SGHRS, CDR2 YFSETQ. This CDR3 region has 12 residues. V was clipped by 8 bases and J by 3 bases, with 11 bases between them. In nucleotides, the CDR3 is TGCGCCAGTGCGGAGACCGAAGAGACCCAGTACTTC. Translated: CASAETEETQYF.

V gene TRBV11-1 combines with J gene TRBJ2-5; D may match TRBD1 or TRBD2 (5 bases each). The germline gives CDR1 SGHAT, CDR2 FQDESV (reference sequence). V was trimmed by 5 bases and J by 1 base, leaving 17 bases between them. There are 16 residues in the CDR3. CDR3 DNA: TGTGCCAGCAGCGTCATTGGGACGGGTTCCCAAGAGACCCAGTACTTC. This translates into CASSVIGTGSQETQYF.

The chain couples TRBV4-1 to TRBJ2-1; D tentatively fits TRBD1 or TRBD2 (5 bases each). Trimming removed 4 bases at V and 7 bases at J, with 14 bases between. The CDR3 runs to 14 residues. Germline V gives CDR1 MGHRA, CDR2 YSYEKL. The CDR3 spells CASSLDGAANEQFF. The CDR3 DNA reads as TGCGCCAGCAGCCTAGACGGGGCTGCAAATGAGCAGTTCTTC.

The chain is built from TRBV7-6 and TRBJ1-2; perhaps TRBD1 as D (6 bases). This CDR3 comprises 13 residues. Germline values: CDR1 SGHVS, CDR2 FNYEAQ. Trimming removed 2 bases at V and 10 bases at J, with 14 bases between. In DNA, the CDR3 is TGTGCCAGCAGCTTATCGGACAGCCGTCCCTACACCTTC. Its protein product is CASSLSDSRPYTF.

In its sample, this clone was seen once. This chain links TRBV28 with TRBJ1-2; the D gene is possibly TRBD1 (5 bases). Trimming removed 2 bases at V and 1 base at J, with 11 bases between. Germline lookup yields CDR1 MDHEN and CDR2 SYDVKM. The CDR3 runs 15 residues. CDR3 in amino acids: CASSLLQEFNYGYTF. CDR3 DNA sequence: TGTGCCAGCAGTTTACTACAGGAATTTAACTATGGCTACACCTTC.

The rearrangement links TRBV30 to TRBJ2-7; possible D gene TRBD2, 10 bases. Germline values: CDR1 GTSNPN, CDR2 SVGIG (reference sequence). Between the trimmed V and J ends, which lost 2 bases and 0 bases, there was a span of 35 bases. The CDR3 has 22 residues. DNA of the CDR3: TGTGCCTGGAGTTGGGACAGGGCGGAATGGGCTAGCGGGGGTACTAGCTCCTACGAGCAGTACTTC. Its protein product is CAWSWDRAEWASGGTSSYEQYF. The full variable domain, rest sourced from reference TRBV30 and TRBJ2-7, is SQTIHQWPATLVQPVGSPLSLECTVEGTSNPNLYWYRQAAGRGLQLLFYSVGIGQISSEVPQNLSASRPQDRQFILSSKKLLLSDSGFYLCAWSWDRAEWASGGTSSYEQYFGPGTRLTVT.

A note on this clone: At the DNA level, this CDR3 is encoded by other sequences in the same sample as well. This chain links TRBV5-4 with TRBJ2-1; D unclear. The germline gives CDR1 SGHNT, CDR2 YYREEE (reference sequence). V shed 4 bases and J shed 4 bases, with 3 bases lying between them. The CDR3 runs to 11 residues. CDR3 sequence reads: CASSRYNEQFF. CDR3 in DNA: TGTGCCAGCAGCCGGTACAATGAGCAGTTCTTC.

The chain couples TRBV6-5 to TRBJ2-3; TRBD2 matches at 12 bases. CDR1 and CDR2 from the germline V gene are MNHEY and SVGAGI. The junction had 3 bases not matched to a gene; V was cut back by 4 bases and J by 1 base. The CDR3 has 16 amino acids. As DNA, the CDR3 is TGTGCCAGCAGTTCACGACTAGCGGGGGGCACAGATACGCAGTATTTT. Translating it yields CASSSRLAGGTDTQYF.

The chain recombines TRBV5-4 with TRBJ2-7, with D tentatively TRBD1 (6 bases). V dropped 2 bases and J dropped 5 bases, with 11 bases sitting between them. The germline gives CDR1 SGHNT, CDR2 YYREEE (reference sequence). The CDR3 consists of 13 residues. As DNA, the CDR3 is TGTGCCAGCAGCTTTATGGGGGCCAACGAGCAGTACTTC. Translated, it gives CASSFMGANEQYF.